This TCR beta chain originates from a study of breast tumors, draining lymph nodes, adjacent tissues. Whole-study findings and limits: Tumor repertoires ranked between lymph nodes and nontumor tissue in diversity, with V and J gene preferences. Data only fit, rather than demonstrated, lymph node origin of most tumor T cells. Luminal-like breast cancer showed significantly greater tumor-nontumor repertoire similarity than basal-like breast cancer did.

This clonotype came up a few times. Its antigen is still unknown. This may be a read error, as it is one base from a much larger clone. TCRdb redid the calling of the multiplex PCR reads with MiXCR, one entry per CDR3 protein. The sample lists 200,000 or so distinct CDR3 sequences, approximately 33% occurring once. V gave up 0 bases and J gave up 7 bases, with 20 bases separating them. CDR3 length equals 16 residues. Germline CDR1 is SGHNT and CDR2 is YYREEE (reference sequence). Axillary draining lymph nodes of breast cancer patients supplied the node samples. This clonotype was obtained from a female donor with breast cancer. Some clones in this sample may be carry-over from other donors' samples. Sequencing input: axillary lymph node tissue. This chain connects TRBV5-4 to TRBJ2-7; weak D call: TRBD2 (7 bases). CDR3 loop: CASSLGGPGGAEEQYF. The CDR3 DNA reads TGTGCCAGCAGCTTGGGCGGACCGGGGGGCGCGGAGGAGCAGTACTTC.